The source of this T cell receptor (beta chain) is a study of human T cells and chemical hapten exposure. Across the study: Mainly, slight library volume differences in the pool made TCR yields vary.

TCRdb ran MiXCR on the RACE reads and lists one entry per CDR3 protein. The sample yields 45,000 or so distinct CDR3 sequences, 3.5% to 5% seen once. Time point noted: healthy volunteer bleed at 2 weeks. Researchers extracted total RNA from unfractionated whole blood. This clonotype was detected many times. J gave up 7 bases and V 4 bases, and 6 bases lay outside the gene matches. Germline assignment: CDR1 SGHRS and CDR2 YFSETQ. The length of the CDR3 is 13 residues. The TCR comes from a human donor in good health. Some clones in this sample may be carry-over from other donors' samples. This chain joins TRBV5-1 and TRBJ1-2, with TRBD1 identical over 8 bases. The sample consisted of whole blood. The CDR3 DNA is TGCGCCAGCAGCGAAGGGACAGGAGGTGGCTACACCTTC. Its protein product is CASSEGTGGGYTF.